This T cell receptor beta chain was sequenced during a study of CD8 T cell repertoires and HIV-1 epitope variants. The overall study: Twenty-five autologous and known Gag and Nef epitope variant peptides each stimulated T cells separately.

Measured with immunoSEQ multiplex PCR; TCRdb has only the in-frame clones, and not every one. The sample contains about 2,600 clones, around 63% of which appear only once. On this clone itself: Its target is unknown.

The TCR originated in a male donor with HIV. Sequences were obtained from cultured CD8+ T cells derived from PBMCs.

CDR3 sequence reads: CASSVSGQGGNEQFF. The CDR3, as DNA: TGTGCCAGCAGCGTATCGGGACAGGGTGGCAATGAGCAGTTCTTC. The chain uses TRBV9 and TRBJ2-1; 9 nucleotides line up with TRBD1. In germline, CDR1 is SGDLS, CDR2 YYNGEE. Trimming cost V 1 base and J 6 bases; bases outside gene matches: 5. The CDR3 sequence is 15 residues long.